This T cell receptor beta chain was retrieved from a study of CXCR3-negative and CXCR3-positive naive CD8 T cells (dated 2019 in TCRdb). Study-wide context: In total, about 150 million TRB reads were obtained, corresponding to roughly 1.5 +/- 0.3 million reads per library. The TRBV-TRBJ cluster analysis covered naive subsets from 5 or 6 donors and memory cells from 3 donors. The diversity and physicochemical repertoire analyses included more than nine donors pooled from two independent experiments.

For each CD8+ T cell subset, flow sorting was done in triplicate, and roughly 320,000 cells per subset went directly into RLT lysis buffer. To keep memory contaminants out, a stringent definition of naive CD8+ T cells was applied: CD45RO-CCR7+CD27+CD95-. Peripheral blood mononuclear cells were isolated from buffy coats by standard density gradient centrifugation. Naive CXCR3-negative and CXCR3-positive CD8+ T cells were flow-sorted using a FACSAria III. Total RNA was extracted from sorted cells with an RNeasy Mini Kit. About this clonotype: This clone's antigen is unknown.

The data were produced on a NextSeq 550. The Human TCR Profiling Kit (MiLaboratory) was used to prepare UMI-labeled 5' RACE TRB cDNA libraries. The full amount of extracted RNA was used for cDNA synthesis, and the full amount of resulting cDNA was used for PCR amplification. Libraries were prepared in parallel using an identical number of PCR cycles. As for the original processing: With a requirement of at least two reads per UMI, MIGEC and MiXCR extracted about 52,000 +/- 9,100 unique UMI-labeled TRB cDNA molecules per library. Each library averaged 40,000 +/- 10,000 functional in-frame TRB CDR3 nucleotide clonotypes without stop codons. After downsampling to 5000 UMI-labeled TRB molecules per sample, diversity metrics such as normalized Shannon-Wiener and Chao1 were calculated in VDJtools. VDJtools was used to calculate clonotype-size-weighted physicochemical properties of the central five CDR3 residues, namely interaction energy, strength, volume and Kidera factor 4. TCRdb reprocessed the raw reads; every CDR3 protein sequence is a single record, and DNA is not supplied. The V and J calls here are based on TCRdb, not the publication. The table for this sample lists around 8,800 distinct CDR3 sequences. Of the sample, over 0.8% falls within the top ten clones.

The CDR3 starts with the cysteine, ends with the phenylalanine, and has 15 residues. The entry carries no DNA sequence. As encoded in the germline V gene, CDR1 is LGHNA while CDR2 is YNFKEQ. Findings and caveats that apply to the study as a whole: Because surface CD5, which is linked to self-reactivity in mice, was comparable between the naive subsets, TCR interaction strength was also inferred from TRB CDR3 physicochemical properties. Similar TRBV-TRBJ usage was shown by naive CXCR3-negative and CXCR3-positive cells from the same donor, whereas distinct patterns were shown by memory cells. Both naive subsets had comparably high repertoire diversity, while memory CD8+ T cells had much lower repertoire diversity. Because CXCR3 expression was partially decreased after cryopreservation, freshly isolated PBMCs were used for most assays. TRB CDR3s from CXCR3-positive naive cells showed higher hydrophobicity (lower Kidera factor 4), lower energy, and higher strength and volume indices than CXCR3-negative naive cells.

This receptor was identified in a human donor in good health. Some clones in this sample may be carry-over from other donors' samples. In this chain, TRBV4-2 is recombined with TRBJ2-5; TCRdb outputs TRBD2, but without DNA this stays unchecked. Sequenced sample: naive CXCR3- CD8+ T cells from blood. Explained via the paper, the cell subset or site label denotes: CD45RO-CCR7+CD27+CD95- naive CD8+ T cells lacking CXCR3 (TNR3-). This receptor has the CDR3 CASSQDLTSGPTQYF.